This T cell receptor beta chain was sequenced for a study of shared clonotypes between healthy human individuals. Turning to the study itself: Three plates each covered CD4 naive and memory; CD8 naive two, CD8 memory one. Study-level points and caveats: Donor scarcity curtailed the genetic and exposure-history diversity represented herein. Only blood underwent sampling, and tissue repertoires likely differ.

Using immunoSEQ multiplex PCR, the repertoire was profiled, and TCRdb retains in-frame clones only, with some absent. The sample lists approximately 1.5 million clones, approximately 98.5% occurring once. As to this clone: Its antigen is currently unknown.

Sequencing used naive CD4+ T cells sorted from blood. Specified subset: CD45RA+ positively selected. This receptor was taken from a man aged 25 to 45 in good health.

CDR3 nucleotide sequence: TGTGCCAGTAGCCGGGACACCCAAGAGACCCAGTACTTC. The encoded protein is CASSRDTQETQYF. This rearrangement joins TRBV19 to TRBJ2-5, with D perhaps matching TRBD1 (6 bases). The CDR3 loop spans 13 amino acids. The V and J ends lost 6 bases and 1 base respectively, with 9 bases between them. Germline CDR1 reads LNHDA; CDR2 reads SQIVND (reference sequence).